This passage covers 10 T cell receptor beta chains from one sample sequenced in a study of T cells in Graves' hyperthyroidism and ophthalmopathy. Amplification of TCR beta CDR3 regions was performed using RNA transcripts as template. The HTBI primer set drove a first-round RT-PCR of the TCR CDR3. TCRdb independently ran MiXCR on the multiplex PCR reads; one entry per CDR3 protein. The profile shows 350,000 to 450,000 distinct CDR3 sequences, approximately 18% of them singletons. The sequenced sample was blood. These receptors were collected from a woman in her thirties with Graves' hyperthyroidism that later progressed to Graves' ophthalmopathy.

This clonotype was observed at least ten times. The chain employs TRBV20-1 and TRBJ2-7, with 9 bases identical to TRBD2. V trimming: 5 bases; J trimming: 2 bases; junction bases outside the gene matches: 10. This CDR3 has 15 amino acids. Germline V lookup: CDR1 DFQATT, CDR2 SNEGSKA (reference sequence). CDR3 DNA: TGCAGTGCTCGGGGGTTAGCGGGAGATACCTACGAGCAGTACTTC. Amino acids: CSARGLAGDTYEQYF.

This clonotype was seen ten or more times. The chain has TRBV30 and TRBJ2-5; the D gene is possibly TRBD1 (5 bases). Germline values: CDR1 GTSNPN, CDR2 SVGIG (reference sequence). The CDR3 consists of 16 residues. V lost 1 base to trimming and J lost 5 bases, with 20 bases between them. CDR3 bases: TGTGCCTGGAGTGGGATCAAGGACAATCATCCTGAGACCCAGTACTTC. Translating gives CAWSGIKDNHPETQYF. Drawing the rest from reference TRBV30 and TRBJ2-5, the complete variable domain is SQTIHQWPATLVQPVGSPLSLECTVEGTSNPNLYWYRQAAGRGLQLLFYSVGIGQISSEVPQNLSASRPQDRQFILSSKKLLLSDSGFYLCAWSGIKDNHPETQYFGPGTRLLVL.

This clonotype was found many times. This chain's CDR3 is CASSISGQGNQPQHF. The CDR3, as DNA: TGTGCCAGTAGTATCTCGGGACAGGGCAATCAGCCCCAGCATTTT. This chain links TRBV19 with TRBJ1-5, with TRBD1 matching over 8 bases. The V segment lost 3 bases and the J segment 2 bases; nucleotides outside the gene matches: 3. In germline, CDR1 is LNHDA, CDR2 SQIVND (reference sequence). This CDR3 has 15 amino acids.

As for this clonotype: One junction end does not reproduce the germline sequence, and a read error may be involved. CDR3 sequence reads: CACSVGGGTEAFF. CDR3 nucleotides: TGTGCCTGCAGCGTAGGGGGGGGCACTGAAGCTTTCTTT. V is TRBV9 and J is TRBJ1-1; D may be TRBD1 (6 bases). Germline V lookup: CDR1 SGDLS, CDR2 YYNGEE. The CDR3 has 13 residues.

This clonotype occurred many times. This chain links TRBV19 with TRBJ1-2; D perhaps matches TRBD1 (6 bases). The CDR3 contains 15 residues. Trimming stripped 9 bases from V and 2 bases from J, with 19 bases between. Germline CDR1 and CDR2: LNHDA and SQIVND (reference sequence). The CDR3 spells CASFSGGAQNYGYTF. The CDR3 DNA reads TGTGCCAGCTTCTCGGGGGGCGCCCAGAACTATGGCTACACCTTC.

The table lists this clonotype with many counts. This rearrangement joins TRBV12-3 or TRBV12-4 to TRBJ2-1; D is possibly TRBD2 (5 bases). This CDR3 contains 16 residues. V lost 5 bases and J 4 bases, leaving 18 bases between the germline ends. The CDR3 sequence: CASSLEGAPPYNEQFF. The CDR3 DNA sequence: TGTGCCAGCAGTCTCGAGGGAGCCCCCCCTTACAATGAGCAGTTCTTC.

This clonotype appeared many times. This chain uses TRBV11-1 with TRBJ2-2, with D maybe TRBD1 (5 bases). The germline V gene has CDR1 SGHAT and CDR2 FQDESV (reference sequence). There are 13 residues in the CDR3. Trimming pared 5 bases from V and 8 bases from J, leaving 12 bases between. CDR3 protein: CASSRRNRGELFF. CDR3 bases: TGTGCCAGCAGCCGAAGAAACAGGGGGGAGCTGTTTTTT.

There are a few counts of this clonotype. The germline gene is not matched at one end of the junction; a read error may be the cause. This chain connects TRBV18 to TRBJ2-1; 11 bases fit TRBD2. This CDR3 comprises 17 residues. Per germline, CDR1 KGHSH and CDR2 LQKENI. The CDR3 region has the DNA TGTGCCAGCCCACCACCAGCTAGCGGGGGGACCTACAATGAGCAGTTCTTC. Translating gives CASPPPASGGTYNEQFF.

The chain employs TRBV15 and TRBJ2-5, with a possible D match to TRBD2 (6 bases). The CDR3 is 16 amino acids. Germline V CDR1 and CDR2: LNHNV, YYDKDF (reference sequence). V gave up 4 bases and J gave up 5 bases, with 20 bases separating them. The CDR3 DNA follows: TGTGCCACCAGCATGAAGCGGGTGAATATTAGGGAGACCCAGTACTTC. Translating it yields CATSMKRVNIRETQYF. The variable domain in full, with the rest retrieved from reference TRBV15 and TRBJ2-5, is DAMVIQNPRYQVTQFGKPVTLSCSQTLNHNVMYWYQQKSSQAPKLLFHYYDKDFNNEADTPDNFQSRRPNTSFCFLDIRSPGLGDTAMYLCATSMKRVNIRETQYFGPGTRLLVL.

The chain has TRBV7-8 and TRBJ1-4; no clear D. V gave up 4 bases and J gave up 1 base, with 7 bases separating them. Germline CDR1 and CDR2: SGHVS and FQNEAQ. The CDR3 loop spans 14 amino acids. In DNA, the CDR3 is TGTGCCAGCAGCTCACAGCGAACTAATGAAAAACTGTTTTTT. Protein product: CASSSQRTNEKLFF. The variable domain in full, completed from reference TRBV7-8 and TRBJ1-4, reads GAGVSQSPRYKVAKRGQDVALRCDPISGHVSLFWYQQALGQGPEFLTYFQNEAQLDKSGLPSDRFFAERPEGSVSTLKIQRTQQEDSAVYLCASSSQRTNEKLFFGSGTQLSVL.